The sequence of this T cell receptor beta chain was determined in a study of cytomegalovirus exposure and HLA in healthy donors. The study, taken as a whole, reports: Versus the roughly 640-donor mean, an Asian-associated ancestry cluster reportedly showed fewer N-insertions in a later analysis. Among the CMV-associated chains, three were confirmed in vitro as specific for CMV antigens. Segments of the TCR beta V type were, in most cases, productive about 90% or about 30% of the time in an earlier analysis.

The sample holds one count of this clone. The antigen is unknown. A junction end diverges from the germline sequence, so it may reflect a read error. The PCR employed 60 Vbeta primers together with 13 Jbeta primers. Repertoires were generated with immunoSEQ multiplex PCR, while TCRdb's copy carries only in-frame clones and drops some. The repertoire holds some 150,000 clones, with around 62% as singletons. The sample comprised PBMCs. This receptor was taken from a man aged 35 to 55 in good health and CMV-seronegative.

The DNA for the CDR3 is TGTACCAGCAGCGTAGGGACAGGGTCTTTAGCAGATACGCAGTATTTT. Translating gives CTSSVGTGSLADTQYF. The V call is TRBV9, the J call TRBJ2-3; TRBD1 matches at 9 bases. The CDR3 covers 16 residues. CDR1 and CDR2 from the germline V gene are SGDLS and YYNGEE.